Listed here are 2 T cell receptor beta chains from one sample, sequenced in a study of OX40 agonist ivuxolimab in advanced cancers. Assay: immunoSEQ multiplex PCR; the TCRdb copy retains only in-frame clones and omits some. The sample carries 65,000 to 80,000 clones, 84% recorded once. The sequencing here drew on CD4+ or CD8+ T cells sorted from blood, taken in a trial of the OX40 agonist ivuxolimab. The source is an adult with an advanced solid tumor such as melanoma, head and neck, liver or kidney cancer.

The gene calls are TRBV5-4 and TRBJ2-3; D is uncertain. The CDR3 has 14 amino acids. Trimming took 0 bases from V and 4 from J, leaving 9 bases between them. In germline, CDR1 is SGHNT, CDR2 YYREEE (reference sequence). CDR3 sequence (DNA): TGTGCCAGCAGCTTGGGCCCCGGGTCAGATACGCAGTATTTT. Its protein is CASSLGPGSDTQYF.

The chain links TRBV9 to TRBJ1-4; D may be TRBD1 (6 bases). Germline V lookup: CDR1 SGDLS, CDR2 YYNGEE. The V and J ends lost 4 bases and 5 bases respectively, with 15 bases between them. CDR3 length: 15 residues. This chain's CDR3 is CASSPGDNLNEKLFF. The CDR3 nucleotides are TGTGCCAGCAGCCCGGGGGACAACTTAAATGAAAAACTGTTTTTT.